Listed here is a single TCR beta chain. The method was immunoSEQ multiplex PCR; TCRdb's version includes in-frame clones alone and lacks a portion of them. The table lists more than 150,000 clones, 80% to 90% of them singletons. This record comes from a study of blood T cell repertoires in COVID-19. Study-wide context: From T cells, B-cell-depleted T cells, or PBMCs came the material, which was cDNA or gDNA.

With V trimmed by 4 bases and J by 7 bases, 4 bases remained unmatched. This CDR3 comprises 13 residues. Germline V gene data show CDR1 as KGHSH and CDR2 as LQKENI. Specimen: peripheral blood. This TCR came from a woman older than 75 with COVID-19, enrolled during active disease. V gene TRBV18 combines with J gene TRBJ1-1; 9 bases match TRBD1. The CDR3 nucleotides read TGTGCCAGCTCACTGGGACAGGGCTATGAAGCTTTCTTT. Protein product: CASSLGQGYEAFF. The full variable domain, completed using reference TRBV18 and TRBJ1-1, is NAGVMQNPRHLVRRRGQEARLRCSPMKGHSHVYWYRQLPEEGLKFMVYLQKENIIDESGMPKERFSAEFPKEGPSILRIQQVVRGDSAAYFCASSLGQGYEAFFGQGTRLTVV.